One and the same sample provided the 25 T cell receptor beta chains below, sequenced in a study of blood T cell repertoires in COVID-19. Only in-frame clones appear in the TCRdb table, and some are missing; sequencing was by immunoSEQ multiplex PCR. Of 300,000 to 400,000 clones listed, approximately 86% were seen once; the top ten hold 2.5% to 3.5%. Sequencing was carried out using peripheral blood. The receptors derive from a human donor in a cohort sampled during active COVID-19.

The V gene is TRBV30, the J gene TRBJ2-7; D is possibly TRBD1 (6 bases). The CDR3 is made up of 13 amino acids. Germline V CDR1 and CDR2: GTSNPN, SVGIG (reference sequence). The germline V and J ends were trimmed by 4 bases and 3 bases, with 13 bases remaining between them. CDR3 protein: CAWMAGVYYEQYF. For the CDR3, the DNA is TGTGCCTGGATGGCAGGGGTGTACTACGAGCAGTACTTC.

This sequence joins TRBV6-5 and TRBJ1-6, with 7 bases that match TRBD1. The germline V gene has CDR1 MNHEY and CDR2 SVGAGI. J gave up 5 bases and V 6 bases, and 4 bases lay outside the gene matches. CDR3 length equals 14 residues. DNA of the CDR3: TGTGCCAGCAGCCCGACAGGGAATAATTCACCCCTCCACTTT. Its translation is CASSPTGNNSPLHF.

The CDR3 DNA reads as TGTGCCAGCAGCGGCCCGGGTAGTACGCAGTATTTT. Translating it yields CASSGPGSTQYF. The chain uses TRBV27 and TRBJ2-3, with unresolved D. CDR3 length equals 12 residues. CDR1 is MNHEY, CDR2 SMNVEV, per germline (reference sequence). Trimming took off 6 bases at V and 8 bases at J, with 12 bases between the two ends.

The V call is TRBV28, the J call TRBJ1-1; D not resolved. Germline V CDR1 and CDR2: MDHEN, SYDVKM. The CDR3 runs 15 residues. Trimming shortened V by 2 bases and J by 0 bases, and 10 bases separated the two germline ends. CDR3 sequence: CASSLIGRLNTEAFF. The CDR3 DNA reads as TGTGCCAGCAGTTTAATCGGCAGGCTGAACACTGAAGCTTTCTTT.

CDR3 in amino acids: CASSLLQGAYGYTF. The CDR3, as DNA: TGTGCCAGCAGCCTACTACAGGGGGCCTATGGCTACACCTTC. V gene TRBV11-2 combines with J gene TRBJ1-2; 9 bases map to TRBD1. The junction had 5 bases not matched to a gene; V was cut back by 5 bases and J by 4 bases. The CDR3 totals 14 residues. Germline values: CDR1 SGHAT, CDR2 FQNNGV.

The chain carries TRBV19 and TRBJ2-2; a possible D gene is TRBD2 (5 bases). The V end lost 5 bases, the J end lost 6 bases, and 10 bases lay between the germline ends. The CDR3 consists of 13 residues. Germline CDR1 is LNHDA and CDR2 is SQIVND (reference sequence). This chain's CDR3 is CASSDPGAGELFF. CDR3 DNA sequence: TGTGCCAGTAGTGACCCCGGGGCCGGGGAGCTGTTTTTT.

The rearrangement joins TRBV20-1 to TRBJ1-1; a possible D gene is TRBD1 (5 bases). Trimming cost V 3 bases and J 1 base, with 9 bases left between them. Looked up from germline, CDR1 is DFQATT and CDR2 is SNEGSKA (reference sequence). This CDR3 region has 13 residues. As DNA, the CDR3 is TGCAGTGCTAGTCTGGGGCGGAACACTGAAGCTTTCTTT. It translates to CSASLGRNTEAFF.

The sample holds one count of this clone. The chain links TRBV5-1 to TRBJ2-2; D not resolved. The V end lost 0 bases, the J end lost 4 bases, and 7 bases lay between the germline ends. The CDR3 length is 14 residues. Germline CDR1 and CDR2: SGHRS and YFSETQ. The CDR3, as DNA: TGCGCCAGCAGCTTGGGTGGCAGCACCGGGGAGCTGTTTTTT. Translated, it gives CASSLGGSTGELFF. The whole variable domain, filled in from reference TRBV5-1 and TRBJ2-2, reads KAGVTQTPRYLIKTRGQQVTLSCSPISGHRSVSWYQQTPGQGLQFLFEYFSETQRNKGNFPGRFSGRQFSNSRSEMNVSTLELGDSALYLCASSLGGSTGELFFGEGSRLTVL.

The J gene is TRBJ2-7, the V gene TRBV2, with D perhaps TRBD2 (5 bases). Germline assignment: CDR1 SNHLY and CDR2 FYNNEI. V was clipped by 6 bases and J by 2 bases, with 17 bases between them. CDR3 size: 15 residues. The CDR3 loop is CASSAQRTAAYEQYF. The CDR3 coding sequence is TGTGCCAGCAGCGCCCAGAGGACTGCCGCCTACGAGCAGTACTTC.

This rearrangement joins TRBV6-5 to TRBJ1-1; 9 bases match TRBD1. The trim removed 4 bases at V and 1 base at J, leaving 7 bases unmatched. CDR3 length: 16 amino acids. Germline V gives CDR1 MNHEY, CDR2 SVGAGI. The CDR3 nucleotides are TGTGCCAGCAGTTCCCTGGGACAGGGAACGAACACTGAAGCTTTCTTT. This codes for CASSSLGQGTNTEAFF.

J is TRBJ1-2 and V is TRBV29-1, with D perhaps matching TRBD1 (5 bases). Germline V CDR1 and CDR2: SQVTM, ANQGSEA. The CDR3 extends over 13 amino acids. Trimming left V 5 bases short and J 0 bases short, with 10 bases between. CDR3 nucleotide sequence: TGCAGCGTTCTACAGACAGCTAACTATGGCTACACCTTC. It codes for CSVLQTANYGYTF.

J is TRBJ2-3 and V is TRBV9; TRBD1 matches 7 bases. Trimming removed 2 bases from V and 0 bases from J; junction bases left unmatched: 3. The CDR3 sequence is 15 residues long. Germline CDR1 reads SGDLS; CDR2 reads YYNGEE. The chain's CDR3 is CASSVTGMSTDTQYF. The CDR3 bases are TGTGCCAGCAGCGTGACAGGGATGAGCACAGATACGCAGTATTTT.

CDR3 residues: CASTLTAGTAASMGYTF. The CDR3 DNA sequence: TGTGCCAGCACCTTAACGGCGGGGACAGCCGCCTCTATGGGCTACACCTTC. J is TRBJ1-2 and V is TRBV2; 7 nucleotides align to TRBD1. Germline values: CDR1 SNHLY, CDR2 FYNNEI. The CDR3 covers 17 residues. Losses at the gene ends were 7 bases for V and 8 bases for J; bases not matched to a gene: 22.

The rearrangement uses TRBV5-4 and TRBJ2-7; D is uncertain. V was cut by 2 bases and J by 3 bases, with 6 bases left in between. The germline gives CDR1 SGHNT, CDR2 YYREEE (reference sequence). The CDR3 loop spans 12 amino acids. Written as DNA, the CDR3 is TGTGCCAGCAGCTTATCAGGCTACGAGCAGTACTTC. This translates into CASSLSGYEQYF. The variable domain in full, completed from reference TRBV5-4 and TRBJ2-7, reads ETGVTQSPTHLIKTRGQQVTLRCSSQSGHNTVSWYQQALGQGPQFIFQYYREEENGRGNFPPRFSGLQFPNYSSELNVNALELDDSALYLCASSLSGYEQYFGPGTRLTVT.

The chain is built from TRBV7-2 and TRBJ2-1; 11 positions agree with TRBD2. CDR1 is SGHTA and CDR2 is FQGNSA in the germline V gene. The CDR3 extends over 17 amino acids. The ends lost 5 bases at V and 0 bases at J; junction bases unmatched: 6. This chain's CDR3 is CASSPTSGESSYNEQFF. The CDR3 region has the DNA TGTGCCAGCAGCCCGACTAGCGGGGAGAGCTCCTACAATGAGCAGTTCTTC.

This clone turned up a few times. The CDR3, as DNA: TGCGCCGGGACGCGGGAGGAAAAACTGTTTTTT. This sequence encodes CAGTREEKLFF. The chain carries TRBV20-1 and TRBJ1-4, with a tentative D call TRBD1 (5 bases). Germline assignment: CDR1 DFQATT and CDR2 SNEGSKA (reference sequence). CDR3 length: 11 amino acids.

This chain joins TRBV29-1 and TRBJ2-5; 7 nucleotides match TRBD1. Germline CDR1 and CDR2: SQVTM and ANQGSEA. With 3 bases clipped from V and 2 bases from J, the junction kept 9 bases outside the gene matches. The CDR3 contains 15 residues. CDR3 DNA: TGCAGCGTTGAGGGCGTCGGGACAGCTCAAGAGACCCAGTACTTC. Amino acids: CSVEGVGTAQETQYF.

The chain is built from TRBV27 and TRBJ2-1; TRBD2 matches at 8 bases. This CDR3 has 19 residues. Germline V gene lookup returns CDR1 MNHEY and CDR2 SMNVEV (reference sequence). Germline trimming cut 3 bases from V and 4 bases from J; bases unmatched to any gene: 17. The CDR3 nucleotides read TGTGCCAGCAGTTTCCCGGTCGGGGCTAGCGGGCCAACATACAATGAGCAGTTCTTC. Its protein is CASSFPVGASGPTYNEQFF.

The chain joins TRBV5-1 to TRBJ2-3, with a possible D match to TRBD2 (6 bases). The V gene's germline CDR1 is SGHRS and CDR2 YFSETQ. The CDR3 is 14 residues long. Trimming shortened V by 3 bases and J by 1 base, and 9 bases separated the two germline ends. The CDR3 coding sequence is TGCGCCAGCAGCTCGTCGGGGGGCACAGATACGCAGTATTTT. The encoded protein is CASSSSGGTDTQYF.

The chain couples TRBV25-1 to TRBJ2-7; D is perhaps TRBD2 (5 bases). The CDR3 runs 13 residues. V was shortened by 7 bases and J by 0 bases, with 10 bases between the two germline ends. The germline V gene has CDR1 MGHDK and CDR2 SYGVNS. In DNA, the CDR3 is TGTGCCAGCATGGGAGACCTCTCCTACGAGCAGTACTTC. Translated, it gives CASMGDLSYEQYF.

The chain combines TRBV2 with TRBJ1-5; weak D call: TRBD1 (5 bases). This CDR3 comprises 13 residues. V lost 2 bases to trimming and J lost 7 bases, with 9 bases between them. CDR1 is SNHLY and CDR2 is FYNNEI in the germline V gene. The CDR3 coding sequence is TGTGCCAGCAGTGAACAGGGTGGCCAGCCCCAGCATTTT. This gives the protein CASSEQGGQPQHF. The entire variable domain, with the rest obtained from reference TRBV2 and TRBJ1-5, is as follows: EPEVTQTPSHQVTQMGQEVILRCVPISNHLYFYWYRQILGQKVEFLVSFYNNEISEKSEIFDDQFSVERPDGSNFTLKIRSTKLEDSAMYFCASSEQGGQPQHFGDGTRLSIL.

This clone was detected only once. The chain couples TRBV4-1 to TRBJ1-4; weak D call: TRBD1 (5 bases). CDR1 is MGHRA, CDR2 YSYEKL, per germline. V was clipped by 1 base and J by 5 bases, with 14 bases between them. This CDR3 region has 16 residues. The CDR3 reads CASSQGQPRMNEKLFF. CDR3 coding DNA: TGCGCCAGCAGCCAAGGACAGCCGAGAATGAATGAAAAACTGTTTTTT.

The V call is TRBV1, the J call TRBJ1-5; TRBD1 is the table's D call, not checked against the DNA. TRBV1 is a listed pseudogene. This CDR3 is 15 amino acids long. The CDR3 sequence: CTSSPGQGKNQPQHF. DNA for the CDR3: TGCACCAGCAGTCCGGGACAGGGGAAAAATCAGCCCCAGCATTTT.

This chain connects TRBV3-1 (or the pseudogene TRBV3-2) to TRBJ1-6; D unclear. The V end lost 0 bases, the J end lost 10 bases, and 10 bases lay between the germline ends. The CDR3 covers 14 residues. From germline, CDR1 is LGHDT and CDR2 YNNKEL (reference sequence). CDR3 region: CASSQDRTPSPLHF. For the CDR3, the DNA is TGTGCCAGCAGCCAAGATAGGACTCCCTCACCCCTCCACTTT.

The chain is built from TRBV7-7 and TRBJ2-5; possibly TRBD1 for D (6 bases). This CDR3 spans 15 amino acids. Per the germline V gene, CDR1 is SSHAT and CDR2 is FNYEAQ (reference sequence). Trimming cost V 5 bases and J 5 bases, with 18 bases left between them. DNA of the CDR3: TGTGCCAGCAGCCGGACACAGGGTTTCAAGGAGACCCAGTACTTC. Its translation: CASSRTQGFKETQYF.